These 32 T cell receptor beta chains came from one sample sequenced in a study of blood T cell repertoires in COVID-19. Data came from immunoSEQ multiplex PCR; TCRdb stores just in-frame clones and leaves some out. The sample holds a few hundred thousand clones, roughly 80% seen once. Input material: peripheral blood. These receptor sequences come from a human donor with acute or convalescent COVID-19. The donor label of this sample is uncertain.

The chain employs TRBV10-2 and TRBJ2-4; D remains ambiguous. The CDR3 extends over 17 amino acids. V was shortened by 3 bases and J by 0 bases, with 15 bases between the two germline ends. Germline CDR1 is WSHSY and CDR2 is SAAADI. The chain's CDR3 is CASSEIEDFLAKNIQYF. CDR3 DNA sequence: TGCGCCAGCAGTGAAATTGAAGACTTTCTAGCCAAAAACATTCAGTACTTC.

The genes are TRBV18 and TRBJ1-5; no definite D call. V gave up 3 bases and J gave up 4 bases, with 10 bases separating them. The germline CDR1 and CDR2 sequences are KGHSH and LQKENI. The CDR3 sequence is 14 residues long. This CDR3 is CASSPGQQNQPQHF. The CDR3 nucleotides read TGTGCCAGCTCACCGGGCCAACAAAATCAGCCCCAGCATTTT.

CDR3 region: CASSQGHGIYEQYF. CDR3 nucleotides: TGTGCCAGTAGCCAGGGGCATGGAATCTACGAGCAGTACTTC. The V and J genes are TRBV6-5 and TRBJ2-7; maybe TRBD1 (6 bases). The V and J ends lost 9 bases and 3 bases respectively, with 18 bases between them. Per germline, CDR1 MNHEY and CDR2 SVGAGI. This CDR3 contains 14 residues.

The table lists this clone with a few counts. J is TRBJ1-1 and V is TRBV4-1, with TRBD1 as a possible D gene (6 bases). The CDR3 has 15 amino acids. Germline lookup yields CDR1 MGHRA and CDR2 YSYEKL. Between the trimmed V and J ends, which lost 6 bases and 1 base, there was a span of 15 bases. The CDR3 DNA reads as TGCGCCAGCAGAAAAACTGGACAGCAGAACACTGAAGCTTTCTTT. Its translation: CASRKTGQQNTEAFF.

This chain links TRBV5-4 with TRBJ1-2; D is undetermined. The V and J ends lost 4 bases and 3 bases respectively, with 13 bases between them. The CDR3 runs 14 residues. Germline CDR1 reads SGHNT; CDR2 reads YYREEE (reference sequence). The DNA for the CDR3 is TGTGCCAGCAGCCCAACGTCAGGTTACTATGGCTACACCTTC. As protein: CASSPTSGYYGYTF.

This clone occurred a few times. V is TRBV7-9 and J is TRBJ2-1, with D unresolved. V was pared by 1 base and J by 8 bases, with 3 bases between. CDR1 is SEHNR, CDR2 FQNEAQ, per germline (reference sequence). CDR3 length equals 11 residues. The CDR3 region is CASSLEHEQFF. The CDR3 nucleotides are TGTGCCAGCAGCTTAGAGCATGAGCAGTTCTTC.

The chain recombines TRBV4-1 with TRBJ1-2, with 7 bases matching TRBD1. The CDR3 is 14 residues long. Losses at the gene ends were 0 bases for V and 10 bases for J; bases not matched to a gene: 8. Germline-derived CDR1 and CDR2 are MGHRA and YSYEKL. The CDR3 here is CASSQEISGTDYTF. DNA for the CDR3: TGCGCCAGCAGCCAAGAAATCTCCGGGACAGACTACACCTTC.

The V and J genes are TRBV28 and TRBJ2-7, with 9 bases identical to TRBD1. V gave up 6 bases and J gave up 1 base; unmatched junction bases: 7. The length of the CDR3 is 15 residues. From germline, CDR1 is MDHEN and CDR2 SYDVKM. CDR3 in amino acids: CASRLTGGSSYEQYF. The CDR3 DNA sequence: TGTGCCAGCAGACTAACAGGGGGCAGTTCCTACGAGCAGTACTTC.

The chain joins TRBV2 to TRBJ1-2; 7 bases match TRBD1. V gave up 6 bases and J gave up 12 bases; unmatched junction bases: 10. The CDR3 consists of 12 residues. Germline loops: CDR1 SNHLY, CDR2 FYNNEI. The DNA of the CDR3 is TGTGCCAGCAGCGAACGACGGGACAGTCACACCTTC. Encoded protein: CASSERRDSHTF.

The CDR3 spells CASKAGIATNEKLFF. CDR3 DNA sequence: TGTGCCAGTAAGGCCGGGATTGCAACTAATGAAAAACTGTTTTTT. The chain uses TRBV19 and TRBJ1-4, with D hard to call. In germline, CDR1 is LNHDA, CDR2 SQIVND (reference sequence). This CDR3 is 15 amino acids long. The V end lost 7 bases, the J end lost 0 bases, and 12 bases lay between the germline ends.

The gene calls are TRBV30 and TRBJ2-7; 7 nucleotides agree with TRBD1. The J segment lost 0 bases and the V segment lost 0 bases, leaving 2 bases of the junction unmatched. The CDR3 covers 14 residues. CDR1 is GTSNPN and CDR2 is SVGIG in the germline V gene (reference sequence). CDR3 protein: CAWSVQGDSYEQYF. Here the CDR3 DNA reads TGTGCCTGGAGTGTGCAGGGGGACTCCTACGAGCAGTACTTC.

The chain uses TRBV5-4 and TRBJ1-2; TRBD1 might be the D (5 bases). CDR1 and CDR2 (germline): SGHNT, YYREEE (reference sequence). The V end was cut by 4 bases, the J end by 7 bases, with 20 bases between. The CDR3 is made up of 15 amino acids. The CDR3 region has the DNA TGTGCCAGCAGCCCCTCATACGGAAGGGGCGTTGGCTACACCTTC. Amino acids: CASSPSYGRGVGYTF.

The CDR3 bases are TGTGCCAGCAGTCAACAGGGGGCGCTCACTGAAGCTTTCTTT. This codes for CASSQQGALTEAFF. The chain links TRBV28 to TRBJ1-1; 9 bases are shared with TRBD1. The CDR3 is 14 amino acids. After removal of 5 bases from V and 4 bases from J, the junction contained 5 bases not matched to a gene. Germline values: CDR1 MDHEN, CDR2 SYDVKM.

This sequence joins TRBV5-6 and TRBJ2-3; TRBD2 agrees at 7 bases. This CDR3 contains 15 residues. Per the germline V gene, CDR1 is SGHDT and CDR2 is YYEEEE. J gave up 4 bases and V 1 base, and 6 bases lay outside the gene matches. CDR3: CASSLYGRRPDTQYF. The CDR3 DNA reads TGTGCCAGCAGCTTGTACGGGAGGCGGCCAGATACGCAGTATTTT.

V usage is TRBV19 and J usage is TRBJ2-2, with a possible D match to TRBD1 (6 bases). There are 16 residues in the CDR3. Per germline, CDR1 LNHDA and CDR2 SQIVND (reference sequence). V gave up 2 bases and J gave up 1 base, with 11 bases separating them. In nucleotides, the CDR3 is TGTGCCAGTAGTATAAAAGCCAGGGGGAACACCGGGGAGCTGTTTTTT. As protein: CASSIKARGNTGELFF. Combining the CDR3 with reference TRBV19 and TRBJ2-2 gives the whole variable domain DGGITQSPKYLFRKEGQNVTLSCEQNLNHDAMYWYRQDPGQGLRLIYYSQIVNDFQKGDIAEGYSVSREKKESFPLTVTSAQKNPTAFYLCASSIKARGNTGELFFGEGSRLTVL.

The chain links TRBV5-1 to TRBJ2-5, with TRBD1 identical over 8 bases. Germline assignment: CDR1 SGHRS and CDR2 YFSETQ. The trim removed 3 bases at V and 2 bases at J, leaving 6 bases unmatched. This CDR3 has 15 residues. The CDR3 is CASSSRTGQQETQYF. DNA for the CDR3: TGCGCCAGCAGCTCCCGGACAGGGCAGCAAGAGACCCAGTACTTC.

The gene calls are TRBV12-3 or TRBV12-4 and TRBJ1-1, with TRBD1 matching over 8 bases. The CDR3 extends over 13 amino acids. Losses at the gene ends were 5 bases for V and 4 bases for J; bases not matched to a gene: 3. In nucleotides, the CDR3 is TGTGCCAGCAGTAAGGGACAGGCCACTGAAGCTTTCTTT. Translation gives CASSKGQATEAFF.

The chain joins TRBV5-1 to TRBJ1-4; 8 nucleotides align to TRBD1. The junction had 7 bases not matched to a gene; V was cut back by 4 bases and J by 5 bases. The CDR3 length is 15 residues. CDR1 and CDR2 from the germline V gene are SGHRS and YFSETQ. The CDR3 region has the DNA TGCGCCAGCAGCATGGGACAGGCCCTAAATGAAAAACTGTTTTTT. Protein: CASSMGQALNEKLFF.

This clone was recorded once. The chain links TRBV11-2 to TRBJ2-1; 10 bases are shared with TRBD1. The CDR3 totals 14 residues. Germline V lookup: CDR1 SGHAT, CDR2 FQNNGV. The J segment lost 9 bases and the V segment lost 5 bases, leaving 7 bases of the junction unmatched. The CDR3 DNA reads as TGTGCCAGCAGCCCAGACAGGGGGCCGGGTGAGCAGTTCTTC. The encoded protein is CASSPDRGPGEQFF.

V is TRBV3-1 (or the pseudogene TRBV3-2) and J is TRBJ2-6, with D perhaps TRBD2 (6 bases). V lost 1 base and J lost 1, with 20 bases in between. CDR3 length: 20 residues. In germline, CDR1 is LGHDT, CDR2 YNNKEL (reference sequence). The CDR3 loop is CASSQVAGIGKRSGANVLTF. The CDR3 nucleotides read TGTGCCAGCAGCCAAGTTGCGGGGATTGGGAAAAGGTCTGGGGCCAACGTCCTGACTTTC.

V is TRBV7-9 and J is TRBJ1-1; TRBD1 matches 7 bases. Germline loops: CDR1 SEHNR, CDR2 FQNEAQ (reference sequence). This CDR3 has 13 amino acids. The V gene end was trimmed by 7 bases and the J gene end by 1 base; junction bases not matched to a gene: 3. This CDR3 reads CASTRQGNTEAFF. The DNA for the CDR3 is TGTGCCAGCACCCGACAGGGGAACACTGAAGCTTTCTTT.

The chain links TRBV19 to TRBJ1-5, with D perhaps TRBD1 (5 bases). This CDR3 spans 16 amino acids. Per the germline V gene, CDR1 is LNHDA and CDR2 is SQIVND (reference sequence). V was shortened by 4 bases and J by 5 bases, with 18 bases between the two germline ends. CDR3 coding DNA: TGTGCCAGTAGTACCACATTGAAGGGGTCATATCAGCCCCAGCATTTT. Translation: CASSTTLKGSYQPQHF.

The chain couples TRBV15 to TRBJ1-2; TRBD1 matches at 7 bases. Germline V CDR1 and CDR2: LNHNV, YYDKDF (reference sequence). Trimming at V came to 6 bases and at J to 1 base, leaving 2 bases not matched to a gene. The CDR3 sequence is 13 residues long. CDR3 in DNA: TGTGCCACCAGTCAGGGGGATAACTATGGCTACACCTTC. This sequence encodes CATSQGDNYGYTF.

J is TRBJ1-4 and V is TRBV6-5, with 11 bases identical to TRBD1. This CDR3 comprises 12 residues. CDR1 MNHEY and CDR2 SVGAGI come from the germline V gene. V lost 10 bases to trimming and J lost 8 bases; unmatched junction nucleotides: 3. The CDR3 is CATGTGGEKLFF. CDR3 sequence (DNA): TGTGCCACCGGGACAGGGGGGGAAAAACTGTTTTTT.

J is TRBJ2-7 and V is TRBV5-1, with 10 nucleotides matching TRBD2. This CDR3 comprises 16 residues. Germline V gene sequence: CDR1 SGHRS, CDR2 YFSETQ. V shed 4 bases and J 1 base; nucleotides not matched to a gene: 8. The CDR3 DNA is TGCGCCAGCAGCCGCGGGGTTAGCGGGGGGTCCTACGAGCAGTACTTC. It encodes CASSRGVSGGSYEQYF.

V and J are TRBV6-5 and TRBJ2-1, with 8 positions matching TRBD2. The CDR3 contains 15 residues. Germline V CDR1 and CDR2: MNHEY, SVGAGI. V trimming: 6 bases; J trimming: 8 bases; junction bases outside the gene matches: 12. The CDR3 spells CASRASGSQVDEQFF. The CDR3 DNA sequence: TGTGCCAGCAGGGCTAGCGGGTCTCAGGTCGATGAGCAGTTCTTC.

This clone was detected ten times or more. The chain joins TRBV28 to TRBJ1-1, with a weak D call TRBD1 (5 bases). Per the germline V gene, CDR1 is MDHEN and CDR2 is SYDVKM. This CDR3 contains 16 residues. The V end lost 6 bases, the J end lost 4 bases, and 21 bases lay between the germline ends. The CDR3 protein is CASSPIEGGEVTEAFF. CDR3 nucleotide sequence: TGTGCCAGCAGCCCCATCGAAGGAGGGGAGGTCACTGAAGCTTTCTTT.

The chain links TRBV7-2 to TRBJ2-6, with D tentatively TRBD2 (6 bases). The CDR3 contains 17 residues. Germline lookup yields CDR1 SGHTA and CDR2 FQGNSA. V was pared by 4 bases and J by 0 bases, with 13 bases between. The DNA of the CDR3 is TGTGCCAGCAGCTACGGCGGAGGGAGCTCTGGGGCCAACGTCCTGACTTTC. This translates into CASSYGGGSSGANVLTF. The complete variable domain, with remaining parts taken from reference TRBV7-2 and TRBJ2-6, reads GAGVSQSPSNKVTEKGKDVELRCDPISGHTALYWYRQSLGQGLEFLIYFQGNSAPDKSGLPSDRFSAERTGGSVSTLTIQRTQQEDSAVYLCASSYGGGSSGANVLTFGAGSRLTVL.

This clone was counted a single time. This chain connects TRBV19 to TRBJ2-2; D remains ambiguous. V was cut by 6 bases and J by 4 bases, with 9 bases left in between. Germline V gives CDR1 LNHDA, CDR2 SQIVND (reference sequence). This CDR3 has 13 amino acids. This CDR3 reads CASRPASTGELFF. In nucleotides, the CDR3 is TGTGCCAGTAGGCCAGCTAGCACCGGGGAGCTGTTTTTT.

The chain joins TRBV5-1 to TRBJ2-7; 8 bases agree with TRBD1. The CDR3 is 14 amino acids. CDR1 is SGHRS, CDR2 YFSETQ, per germline. The V gene end was trimmed by 4 bases and the J gene end by 5 bases; junction bases not matched to a gene: 8. The CDR3 region has the DNA TGCGCCAGCAGCCCACGACAGGGGCTCGACGAGCAGTACTTC. This sequence encodes CASSPRQGLDEQYF. Combining the CDR3 with reference TRBV5-1 and TRBJ2-7 gives the whole variable domain KAGVTQTPRYLIKTRGQQVTLSCSPISGHRSVSWYQQTPGQGLQFLFEYFSETQRNKGNFPGRFSGRQFSNSRSEMNVSTLELGDSALYLCASSPRQGLDEQYFGPGTRLTVT.

The chain has TRBV7-9 and TRBJ2-3, with a weak D call TRBD1 (6 bases). Per germline, CDR1 SEHNR and CDR2 FQNEAQ (reference sequence). V lost 5 bases to trimming and J lost 6 bases, with 9 bases between them. The CDR3 totals 12 residues. The CDR3 DNA is TGTGCCAGCAGCACAGGGATGGATACGCAGTATTTT. It codes for CASSTGMDTQYF.

The chain recombines TRBV12-3 or TRBV12-4 with TRBJ1-2; D call uncertain. V gave up 6 bases and J gave up 7 bases, with 15 bases separating them. CDR3 length: 13 residues. CDR3 residues: CASRPVGSGGYTF. CDR3 sequence (DNA): TGTGCCAGCAGACCCGTGGGTAGCGGTGGCTACACCTTC.